This T cell receptor beta chain was profiled in a study of T cells in Graves' hyperthyroidism and ophthalmopathy (dated by TCRdb to about 2019). About the investigation overall: Peripheral blood was sampled at the time of initial diagnosis, prior to any treatment. To identify TCR V-J signatures that set the groups apart, the researchers used a discovery cohort of approximately 98 patients, made up of some 41 with Graves' ophthalmopathy and 55 to 65 with stable Graves' hyperthyroidism. Prospective prediction of ophthalmopathy was tested in an independent validation cohort of 18 to 20 hyperthyroidism patients and some 17 patients who later progressed to ophthalmopathy. The 100 discovery patients were randomly divided into training and test sets at a 7:3 ratio. Thyroid tissue and blood T-cell repertoires from six Graves' hyperthyroidism patients were also compared in the study. After blood sampling, hyperthyroidism patients were treated with methimazole at a starting dose of 30 mg daily, and ophthalmopathy patients were treated with high-dose intravenous methylprednisolone. The paper reports TCR Vbeta CDR3 sequencing of fewer than 150 peripheral blood samples: around 41 ophthalmopathy, 70 to 85 hyperthyroidism and approximately 17 progressor patients.

The CDR3 measures 15 amino acids from cysteine to phenylalanine. The kept DNA is CDR3 alone, 45 bases in frame from the first base. At the junction V is shortened by 0 bases and J by 3 bases, with 10 bases in between. CDR1 KGHSH and CDR2 LQKENI are derived from the germline V gene. Ophthalmopathy patients had moderately to severely active disease, with a Clinical Activity Score of 3 or more, a NOSPECS grade of 4 or more, and a disease duration of less than 3 months. Patients with uncontrolled infections, other autoimmune diseases, pregnancy or lactation were excluded. Clinical symptoms, serum thyroxine and TRAb, thyroid ultrasound, and orbital computed tomography formed the basis for the diagnoses. PBMCs were isolated from about 10 ml of fresh peripheral blood by Ficoll-Paque density gradient centrifugation. Total RNA was extracted using Trizol reagent, and RNA quality was assessed on an Agilent 2100 Bioanalyzer.

This clonotype was seen at least ten times. The antigen it recognizes is unknown. The record has no base qualities; no much larger clone is one base away. The TCR beta CDR3 regions were amplified from RNA transcripts. The TCR CDR3 was subjected to a first round of RT-PCR using the HTBI primer set and the Qiagen OneStep RT-PCR kit. Libraries were constructed in a second round of multiplex PCR, after which size selection and purification were performed. The libraries were sequenced on an Illumina HiSeq2000 using paired-end 100 bp reads. Regarding the original processing steps: SOAPnuke was used to process the raw data, throwing out any read that contained adapters or uncalled bases, had a mean Phred below 15, or lacked an exact constant-primer or identifier match. COPE v1.2.5 was used to merge high-quality paired reads, and clonotypes were defined as unique nucleotide sequences. Clonotypes were aligned to IMGT TRBV, TRBD and TRBJ reference segments using MiTCR v1.1. The analysis was restricted to V-J combinations with a frequency above 0.0001, which together covered over 99% of the repertoires. A TCS score was defined as the ratio of F50 (clonal expansion) to E x V (chaos), with BLOSUM62-based TCRdist applied between CDR3 peptides within each V-J. Welch's t-statistics and random forest reduced around 550 V-J features to 13, which were used in a naive Bayes classifier (R e1071). The public sequencing data were trimmed at Q25 with fastp and processed into clonotypes with MiXCR by TCRdb, which kept only in-frame beta chains. Each entry is one CDR3 protein sequence, shown with its most common DNA and genes. In this record, the V and J calls reflect TCRdb's handling and not the investigators' own analysis. Across this sample there are under 400,000 distinct CDR3 sequences, with around 15% seen only once. The ten largest clones capture roughly a fifth of the sample.

Findings and caveats that apply to the study as a whole: Most expanded thyroid clonotypes (frequency above 0.001) were also found in blood, which suggests that blood repertoires may mirror thyroid immune responses. Sample size was not statistically predetermined, and investigators were not blinded to group allocation. A model built on a 13 V-J signature distinguished ophthalmopathy from stable hyperthyroidism, reaching 85% to 90% sensitivity and 81.08% specificity in cross-validation and 80%/75% in testing. During validation, the model predicted progression to ophthalmopathy a median of approximately 6 months ahead of onset, with just under 71% sensitivity and more than 72% specificity.

The origin of this receptor is a woman aged 55 to 70 with Graves' ophthalmopathy. The sequence links TRBV18 to TRBJ2-3, with TRBD1 perhaps the D gene, on 5 matching bases. The sample was blood. DNA sequence: TGTGCCAGCTCACCACCTAGCCAGGGAACAGATACGCAGTATTTT. Translation gives CASSPPSQGTDTQYF.